The source of this TCR beta chain is a study of cytomegalovirus exposure and HLA in healthy donors. The study's findings and limits: Cytomegalovirus association was assigned to about 150 TCR beta chains.

The PCR used 60 Vbeta and 13 Jbeta primers. The repertoire was sequenced with immunoSEQ multiplex PCR; TCRdb's copy has only in-frame clones and lacks some. The sample yields about 77,000 clones, about four fifths seen once. To note about this clone: Antigen specificity is unknown.

Looked up from germline, CDR1 is SGDLS and CDR2 is YYNGEE. The CDR3 consists of 16 residues. Trimming cost V 4 bases and J 0 bases, with 14 bases left between them. The specimen was PBMCs. The chain links TRBV9 to TRBJ1-3; D might be TRBD1 (5 bases). The clonotype was recovered from a man aged 35 to 55 in good health and CMV-seronegative. CDR3 DNA sequence: TGTGCCAGCAGCACTAACACAGGCTTCTCTGGAAACACCATATATTTT. Protein: CASSTNTGFSGNTIYF.